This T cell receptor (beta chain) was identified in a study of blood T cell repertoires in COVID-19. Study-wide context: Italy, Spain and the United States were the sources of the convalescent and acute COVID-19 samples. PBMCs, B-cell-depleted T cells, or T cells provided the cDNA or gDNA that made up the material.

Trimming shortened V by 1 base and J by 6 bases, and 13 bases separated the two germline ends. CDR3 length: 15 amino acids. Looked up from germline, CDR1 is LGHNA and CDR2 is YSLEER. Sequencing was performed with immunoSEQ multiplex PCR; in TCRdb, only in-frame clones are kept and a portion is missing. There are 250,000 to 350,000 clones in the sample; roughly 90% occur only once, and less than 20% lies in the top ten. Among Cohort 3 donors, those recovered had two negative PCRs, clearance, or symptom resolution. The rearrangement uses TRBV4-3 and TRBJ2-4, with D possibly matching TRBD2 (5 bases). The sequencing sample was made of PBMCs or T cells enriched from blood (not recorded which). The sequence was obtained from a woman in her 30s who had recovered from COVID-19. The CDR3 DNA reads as TGCGCCAGCAGCCAAGTTGAGGGCCCCGGAAACATTCAGTACTTC. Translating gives CASSQVEGPGNIQYF.